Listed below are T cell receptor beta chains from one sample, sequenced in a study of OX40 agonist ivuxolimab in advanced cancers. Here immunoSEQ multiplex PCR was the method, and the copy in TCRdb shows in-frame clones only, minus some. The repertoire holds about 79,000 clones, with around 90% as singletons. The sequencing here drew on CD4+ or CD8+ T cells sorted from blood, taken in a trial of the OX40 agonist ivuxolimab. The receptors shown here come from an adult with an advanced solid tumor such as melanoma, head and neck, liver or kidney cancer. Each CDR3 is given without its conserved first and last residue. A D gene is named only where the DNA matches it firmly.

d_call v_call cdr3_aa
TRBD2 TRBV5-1 ASSPRTSGRPNEQY
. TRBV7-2 ASSLLAGMGADTQY
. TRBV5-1 ASSIGTGQETQY
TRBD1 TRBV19 ASTTGDNQPQH
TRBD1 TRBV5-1 ASSLAVNRGRELF
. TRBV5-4 ASSLSLDRTYEQY
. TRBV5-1 ASSLGDYNEQF
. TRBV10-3 ANPGDEQY
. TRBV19 ASSIGGTGNTIY
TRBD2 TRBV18 ASSPSGGIQETQY
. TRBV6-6 ASSTGSYYEQY
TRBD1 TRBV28 ASRITGTGPSYNEQF
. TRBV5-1 ASTSTGGNTEAF
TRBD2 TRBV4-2 ASSQDVLAEGQETQY
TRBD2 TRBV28 ASTTWGGTNIQY
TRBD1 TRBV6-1 ASAPDRVSDTQY